This T cell receptor beta chain came from a study of cytomegalovirus exposure and HLA in healthy donors. The germline CDR1 and CDR2 sequences are SQVTM and ANQGSEA. The CDR3 covers 12 residues. Germline trimming cut 5 bases from V and 6 bases from J; bases unmatched to any gene: 4. The PCR employed 60 Vbeta primers together with 13 Jbeta primers. The assay was immunoSEQ multiplex PCR, and TCRdb's table has in-frame clones only and misses some. The sample has about 82,000 clones, less than 80% seen once. The gene calls are TRBV29-1 and TRBJ2-3, with TRBD1 matching over 8 bases. Sequences were obtained from PBMCs. The TCR was taken from a human donor in good health. CDR3 coding DNA: TGCAGCGTTCGACAGGGGAGGGATACGCAGTATTTT. This translates into CSVRQGRDTQYF.